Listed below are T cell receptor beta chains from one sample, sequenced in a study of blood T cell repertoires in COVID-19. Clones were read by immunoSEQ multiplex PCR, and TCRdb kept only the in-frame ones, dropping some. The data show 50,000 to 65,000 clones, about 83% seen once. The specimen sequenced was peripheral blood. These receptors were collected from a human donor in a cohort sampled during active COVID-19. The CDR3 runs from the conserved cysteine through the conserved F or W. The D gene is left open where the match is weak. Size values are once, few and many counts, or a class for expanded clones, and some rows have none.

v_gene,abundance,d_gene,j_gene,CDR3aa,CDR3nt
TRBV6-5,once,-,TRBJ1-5,CASSYELNQPQHF,TGTGCCAGCAGTTACGAGCTAAATCAGCCCCAGCATTTT
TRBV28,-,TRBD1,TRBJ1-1,CVSGQVPNTEAFF,TGTGTATCTGGACAGGTGCCAAACACTGAAGCTTTCTTT
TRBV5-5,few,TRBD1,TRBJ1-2,CASSFPGQLYGYTF,TGTGCCAGCAGCTTCCCGGGACAGCTATATGGCTACACCTTC
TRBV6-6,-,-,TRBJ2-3,CASSYSVEADTQYF,TGTGCCAGCAGTTACTCAGTAGAGGCGGATACGCAGTATTTT
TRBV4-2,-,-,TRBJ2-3,CASSQDGGDTQYF,TGTGCCAGCAGCCAAGACGGAGGAGATACGCAGTATTTT
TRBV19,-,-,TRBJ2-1,CASRPGTPNEQFF,TGTGCCAGTAGGCCCGGGACTCCCAATGAGCAGTTCTTC
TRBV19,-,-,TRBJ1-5,CAVSGLGNQPQHF,TGTGCCGTCAGTGGCCTCGGCAATCAGCCCCAGCATTTT
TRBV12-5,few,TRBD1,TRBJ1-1,CASGLAWTGEAFF,TGTGCTAGTGGTTTGGCCTGGACAGGGGAAGCTTTCTTT
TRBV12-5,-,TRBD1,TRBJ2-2,CASGSGGNTGELFF,TGTGCTAGTGGTTCAGGGGGGAACACCGGGGAGCTGTTTTTT
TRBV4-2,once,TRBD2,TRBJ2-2,CASSQDLTGGRTGELFF,TGTGCCAGCAGCCAAGATTTGACGGGGGGGCGGACCGGGGAGCTGTTTTTT
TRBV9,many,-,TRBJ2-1,CASSVAYGTFNEQFF,TGTGCCAGCAGCGTAGCGTATGGTACTTTTAATGAGCAGTTCTTC
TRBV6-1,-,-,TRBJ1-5,CASSERQGNQPQHF,TGTGCCAGCAGTGAAAGGCAGGGAAATCAGCCCCAGCATTTT
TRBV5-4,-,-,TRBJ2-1,CASTETSRNEQFF,TGTGCCAGCACCGAGACTAGTCGGAATGAGCAGTTCTTC
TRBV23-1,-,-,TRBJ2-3,CASGPPQGLLDTQYF,TGCGCCAGCGGCCCACCCCAGGGCCTCCTAGATACGCAGTATTTT
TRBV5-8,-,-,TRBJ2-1,CATTPSAYNEQFF,TGTGCCACTACGCCCTCTGCTTACAATGAGCAGTTCTTC
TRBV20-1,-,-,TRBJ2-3,CSATLTDTQYF,TGCAGTGCTACTTTAACAGATACGCAGTATTTT
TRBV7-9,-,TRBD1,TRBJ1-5,CASSLDGGQSNQPQHF,TGTGCCAGCAGCTTAGATGGGGGACAGTCCAATCAGCCCCAGCATTTT
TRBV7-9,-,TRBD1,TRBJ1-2,CASSRDRANYGYTF,TGTGCCAGCAGCCGGGACAGGGCTAACTATGGCTACACCTTC
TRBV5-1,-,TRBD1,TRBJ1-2,CASGSQGNYGYTF,TGCGCCAGTGGGTCACAGGGGAACTATGGCTACACCTTC
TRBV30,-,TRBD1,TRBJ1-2,CAWSPKGGTGAYGYTF,TGTGCCTGGAGCCCTAAGGGGGGTACAGGGGCCTATGGCTACACCTTC
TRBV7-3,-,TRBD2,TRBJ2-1,CASSLRGASGRPSLSEQFF,TGTGCCAGCAGCTTAAGGGGGGCTAGCGGGAGGCCCAGCCTAAGTGAGCAGTTCTTC